This T cell receptor beta chain is drawn from a study of blood T cell repertoires in COVID-19. Looking at the study overall: The cDNA or gDNA used as material had been derived from T cells, B-cell-depleted T cells, or PBMCs.

In the original workflow: The assay estimated nucleated cells by amplifying reference gene primers. The table came from immunoSEQ multiplex PCR; TCRdb's copy has only in-frame clones and leaves some out. Clone size and V and J calls were adopted from that table, with D and trimming inferred from the DNA. The table shows a few hundred thousand clones, with around 86% occurring only once. The clonotype comes from an older man with acute or convalescent COVID-19. Sequencing used peripheral blood.

The CDR3 DNA follows: TGCGCCAGCAGTGAGACTGACAGGCCCAATGAGCAGTTCTTC. Translation gives CASSETDRPNEQFF. The V and J genes are TRBV10-1 and TRBJ2-1, with D perhaps TRBD1 (6 bases). Germline CDR1 reads WNHNN; CDR2 reads SYGVQD (reference sequence). V lost 2 bases and J 6 bases, leaving 11 bases between the germline ends. The length of the CDR3 is 14 residues.